The sequence of this T cell receptor (beta chain) was determined in a study of ipilimumab plus nivolumab after autologous stem cell transplantation. About the research overall: A median of 8 nivolumab and 4 to 6 ipilimumab doses were given.

In the case of this clone: What it binds is unknown.

The germline V and J ends were trimmed by 7 bases and 11 bases, with 18 bases remaining between them. This CDR3 region has 13 residues. Germline V CDR1 and CDR2: MNHNS, SASEGT. General observations from the study: TCR repertoire, Treg phenotype and gut microbiota reportedly support more study of this approach.

The protocol was immunoSEQ multiplex PCR, while the TCRdb copy is restricted to in-frame clones and leaves out a portion. This table holds 15,000 to 20,000 clones, 70% to 90% found once. Sequences were derived from PBMCs, sampled in a trial of ipilimumab plus nivolumab as post-transplant consolidation. The clonotype comes from a male donor with diffuse large B-cell lymphoma. This chain joins TRBV6-1 and TRBJ1-5; D perhaps matches TRBD1 (6 bases). The CDR3 is CASTRTGTLAQHF. The CDR3 DNA reads TGTGCCAGCACCAGAACCGGGACACTGGCCCAGCATTTT.